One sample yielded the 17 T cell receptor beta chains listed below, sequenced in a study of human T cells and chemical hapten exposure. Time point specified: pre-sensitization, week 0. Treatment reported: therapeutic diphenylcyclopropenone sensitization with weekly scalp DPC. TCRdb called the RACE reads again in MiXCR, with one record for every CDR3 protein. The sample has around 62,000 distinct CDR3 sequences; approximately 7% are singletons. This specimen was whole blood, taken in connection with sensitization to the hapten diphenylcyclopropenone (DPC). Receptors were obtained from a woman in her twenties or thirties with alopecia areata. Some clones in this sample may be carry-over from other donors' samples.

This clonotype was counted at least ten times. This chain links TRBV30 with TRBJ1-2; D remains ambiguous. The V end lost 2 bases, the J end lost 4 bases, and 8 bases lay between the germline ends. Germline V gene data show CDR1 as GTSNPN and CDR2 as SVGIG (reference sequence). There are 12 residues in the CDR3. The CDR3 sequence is CAWSNVPYGYTF. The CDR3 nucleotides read TGTGCCTGGAGTAACGTCCCCTATGGCTACACCTTC.

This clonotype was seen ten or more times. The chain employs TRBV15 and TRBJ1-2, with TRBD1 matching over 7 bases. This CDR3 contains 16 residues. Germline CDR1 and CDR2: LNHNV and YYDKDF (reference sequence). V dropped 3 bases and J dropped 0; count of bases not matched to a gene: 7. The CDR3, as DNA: TGTGCCACCAGCAGGGTCGGGACAGAGGCTAACTATGGCTACACCTTC. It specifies CATSRVGTEANYGYTF.

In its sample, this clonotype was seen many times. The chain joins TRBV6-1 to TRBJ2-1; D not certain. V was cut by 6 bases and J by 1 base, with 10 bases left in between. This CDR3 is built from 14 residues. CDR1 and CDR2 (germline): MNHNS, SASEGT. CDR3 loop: CASRTVGSYNEQFF. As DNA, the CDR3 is TGTGCCAGCAGAACGGTAGGATCCTACAATGAGCAGTTCTTC.

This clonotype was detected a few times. As DNA, the CDR3 is TGTGCCATCAGTGACAGGGCCGCCAGGAACACTGAAGCTTTCTTT. The encoded protein is CAISDRAARNTEAFF. J is TRBJ1-1 and V is TRBV10-3, with a possible D match to TRBD1 (5 bases). The V and J ends lost 3 bases and 1 base respectively, with 12 bases between them. This CDR3 has 15 amino acids. Germline values: CDR1 ENHRY, CDR2 SYGVKD.

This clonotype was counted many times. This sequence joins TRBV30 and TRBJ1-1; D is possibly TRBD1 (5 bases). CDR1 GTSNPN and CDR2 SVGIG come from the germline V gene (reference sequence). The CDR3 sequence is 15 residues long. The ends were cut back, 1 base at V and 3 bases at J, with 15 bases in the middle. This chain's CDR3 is CAWSEGRMIYTEAFF. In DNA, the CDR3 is TGTGCCTGGAGTGAGGGACGGATGATTTACACTGAAGCTTTCTTT.

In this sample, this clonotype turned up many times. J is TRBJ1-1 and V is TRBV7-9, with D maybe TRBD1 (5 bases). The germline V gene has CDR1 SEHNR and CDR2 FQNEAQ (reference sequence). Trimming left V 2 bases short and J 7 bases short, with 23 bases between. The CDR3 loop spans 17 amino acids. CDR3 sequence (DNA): TGTGCCAGCAGCTTAAAGGGAGGAGACGCCGGGGGGAGTGAAGCTTTCTTT. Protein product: CASSLKGGDAGGSEAFF.

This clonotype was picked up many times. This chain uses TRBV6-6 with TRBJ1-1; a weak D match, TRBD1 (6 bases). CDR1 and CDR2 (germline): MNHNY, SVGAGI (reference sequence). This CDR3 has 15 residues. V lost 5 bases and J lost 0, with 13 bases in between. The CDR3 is CASSRTVSMNTEAFF. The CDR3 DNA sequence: TGTGCCAGCAGTCGGACAGTTTCCATGAACACTGAAGCTTTCTTT.

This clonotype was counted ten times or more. The CDR3 sequence is CASSFSPGQGVREAFF. The CDR3 DNA reads TGTGCCAGCAGTTTCTCGCCGGGACAGGGGGTACGAGAAGCTTTCTTT. V is TRBV6-5 and J is TRBJ1-1; 11 bases are a match to TRBD1. The germline gives CDR1 MNHEY, CDR2 SVGAGI. The V and J ends lost 4 bases and 8 bases, in that order; junction bases with no gene match: 12. The CDR3 covers 16 residues.

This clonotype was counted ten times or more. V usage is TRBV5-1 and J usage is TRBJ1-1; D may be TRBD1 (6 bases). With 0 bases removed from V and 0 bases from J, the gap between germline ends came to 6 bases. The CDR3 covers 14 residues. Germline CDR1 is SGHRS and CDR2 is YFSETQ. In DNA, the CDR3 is TGCGCCAGCAGCTTGGGGGGGCTGAACACTGAAGCTTTCTTT. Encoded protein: CASSLGGLNTEAFF.

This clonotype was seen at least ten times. The DNA for the CDR3 is TGCAGCGTTCCTGCACCGGGAATCAGGCGGGAGACCCAGTACTTC. Translated, it gives CSVPAPGIRRETQYF. J is TRBJ2-5 and V is TRBV29-1, with TRBD2 as a possible D gene (5 bases). The V gene's germline CDR1 is SQVTM and CDR2 ANQGSEA. The CDR3 spans 15 residues. V was clipped by 5 bases and J by 5 bases, with 21 bases between them.

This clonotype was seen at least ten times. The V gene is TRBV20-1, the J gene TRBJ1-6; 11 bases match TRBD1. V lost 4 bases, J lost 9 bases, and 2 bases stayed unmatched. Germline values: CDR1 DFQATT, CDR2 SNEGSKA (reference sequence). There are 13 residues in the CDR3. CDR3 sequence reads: CSAKGQGVSPLHF. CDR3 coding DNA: TGCAGTGCTAAGGGACAGGGGGTTTCACCCCTCCACTTT.

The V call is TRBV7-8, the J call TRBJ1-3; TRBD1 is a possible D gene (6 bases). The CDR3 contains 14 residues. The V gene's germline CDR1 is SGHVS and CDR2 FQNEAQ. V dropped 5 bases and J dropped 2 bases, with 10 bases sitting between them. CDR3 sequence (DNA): TGTGCCAGCAGCGTCCAGGGGCCTGGAAACACCATATATTTT. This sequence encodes CASSVQGPGNTIYF.

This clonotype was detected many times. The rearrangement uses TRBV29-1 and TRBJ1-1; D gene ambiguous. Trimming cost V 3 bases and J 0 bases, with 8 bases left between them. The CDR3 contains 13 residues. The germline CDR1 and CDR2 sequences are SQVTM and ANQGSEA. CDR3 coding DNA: TGCAGCGTTGATTCCAGACTGAACACTGAAGCTTTCTTT. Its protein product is CSVDSRLNTEAFF.

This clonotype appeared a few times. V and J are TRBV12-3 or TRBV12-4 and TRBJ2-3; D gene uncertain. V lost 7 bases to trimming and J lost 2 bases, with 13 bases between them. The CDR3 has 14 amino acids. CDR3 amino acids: CASIGRPPTDTQYF. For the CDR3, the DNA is TGTGCCAGCATAGGGCGGCCTCCCACAGATACGCAGTATTTT.

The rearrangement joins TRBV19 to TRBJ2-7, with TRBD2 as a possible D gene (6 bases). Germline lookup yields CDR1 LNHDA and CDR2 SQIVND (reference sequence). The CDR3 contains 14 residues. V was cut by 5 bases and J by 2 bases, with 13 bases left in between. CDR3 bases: TGTGCCAGTAGTGCAGTCGCGGGAACCTACGAGCAGTACTTC. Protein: CASSAVAGTYEQYF. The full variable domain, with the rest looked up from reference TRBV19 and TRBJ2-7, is DGGITQSPKYLFRKEGQNVTLSCEQNLNHDAMYWYRQDPGQGLRLIYYSQIVNDFQKGDIAEGYSVSREKKESFPLTVTSAQKNPTAFYLCASSAVAGTYEQYFGPGTRLTVT.

The CDR3 here is CASGRTGCNYGYTF. The DNA of the CDR3 is TGTGCCAGCGGGAGGACCGGGTGTAACTATGGCTACACCTTC. The rearrangement joins TRBV6-2 or TRBV6-3 to TRBJ1-2; unclear D gene. Germline-derived CDR1 and CDR2 are MNHEY and SVGEGT. The length of the CDR3 is 14 residues. V lost 8 bases to trimming and J lost 1 base, with 14 bases between them.

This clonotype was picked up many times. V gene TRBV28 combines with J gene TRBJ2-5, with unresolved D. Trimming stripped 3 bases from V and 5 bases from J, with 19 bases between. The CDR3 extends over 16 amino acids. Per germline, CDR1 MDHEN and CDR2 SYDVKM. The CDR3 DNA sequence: TGTGCCAGCAGTTTCCAACCGGGCCCGCAGCGCGAGACCCAGTACTTC. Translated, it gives CASSFQPGPQRETQYF.